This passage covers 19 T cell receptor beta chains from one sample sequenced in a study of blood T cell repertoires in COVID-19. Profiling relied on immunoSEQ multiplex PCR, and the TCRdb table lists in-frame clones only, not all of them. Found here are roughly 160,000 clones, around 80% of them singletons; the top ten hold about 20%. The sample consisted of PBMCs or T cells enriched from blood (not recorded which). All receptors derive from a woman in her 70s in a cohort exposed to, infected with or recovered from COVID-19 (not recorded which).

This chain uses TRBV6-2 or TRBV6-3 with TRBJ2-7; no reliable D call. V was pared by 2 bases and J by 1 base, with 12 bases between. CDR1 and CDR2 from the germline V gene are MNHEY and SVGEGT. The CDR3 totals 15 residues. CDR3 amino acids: CASSYRLVLSYEQYF. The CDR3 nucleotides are TGTGCCAGCAGTTACAGATTAGTCCTGTCCTACGAGCAGTACTTC.

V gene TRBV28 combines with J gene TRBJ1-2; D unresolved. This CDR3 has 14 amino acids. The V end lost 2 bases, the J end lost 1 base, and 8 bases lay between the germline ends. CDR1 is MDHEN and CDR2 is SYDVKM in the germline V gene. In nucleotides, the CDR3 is TGTGCCAGCAGTTTAGGTACCAGTAACTATGGCTACACCTTC. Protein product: CASSLGTSNYGYTF.

This chain's CDR3 is CASSSLSGVNQPQHF. CDR3 nucleotide sequence: TGTGCCAGCAGTTCTTTGTCGGGGGTGAATCAGCCCCAGCATTTT. The V and J genes are TRBV28 and TRBJ1-5, with D possibly matching TRBD1 (5 bases). V lost 4 bases, J lost 4 bases, and 14 bases lay in between. The V gene's germline CDR1 is MDHEN and CDR2 SYDVKM. The CDR3 sequence is 15 residues long.

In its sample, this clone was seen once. CDR3 sequence: CASGLALWQGARTNTEAFF. CDR3 bases: TGTGCTAGTGGTTTGGCCCTTTGGCAGGGGGCTAGGACGAACACTGAAGCTTTCTTT. The chain couples TRBV12-5 to TRBJ1-1, with 8 positions matching TRBD1. This CDR3 has 19 amino acids. CDR1 and CDR2 from the germline V gene are LGHNT and FRNRAP. V lost 1 base to trimming and J lost 1 base; unmatched junction nucleotides: 14.

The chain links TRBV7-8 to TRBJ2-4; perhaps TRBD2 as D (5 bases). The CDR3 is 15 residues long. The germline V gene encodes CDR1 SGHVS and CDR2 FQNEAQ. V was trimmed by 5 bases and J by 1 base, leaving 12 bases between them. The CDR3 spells CASSNNIAAKNIQYF. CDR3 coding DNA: TGTGCCAGCAGCAATAATATAGCGGCCAAAAACATTCAGTACTTC. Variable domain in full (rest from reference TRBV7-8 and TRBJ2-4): GAGVSQSPRYKVAKRGQDVALRCDPISGHVSLFWYQQALGQGPEFLTYFQNEAQLDKSGLPSDRFFAERPEGSVSTLKIQRTQQEDSAVYLCASSNNIAAKNIQYFGAGTRLSVL.

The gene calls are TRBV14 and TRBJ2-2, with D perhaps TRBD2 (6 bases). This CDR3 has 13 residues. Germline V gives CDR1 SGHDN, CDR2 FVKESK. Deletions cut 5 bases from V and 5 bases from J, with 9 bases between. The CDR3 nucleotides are TGTGCCAGCAGCGGAGGGCGGACCGGGGAGCTGTTTTTT. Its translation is CASSGGRTGELFF.

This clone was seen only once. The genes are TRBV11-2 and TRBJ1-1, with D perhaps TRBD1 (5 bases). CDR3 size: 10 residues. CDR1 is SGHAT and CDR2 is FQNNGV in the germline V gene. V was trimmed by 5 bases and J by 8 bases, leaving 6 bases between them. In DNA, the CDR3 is TGTGCCAGCAGCAGACAGGAAGCTTTCTTT. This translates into CASSRQEAFF.

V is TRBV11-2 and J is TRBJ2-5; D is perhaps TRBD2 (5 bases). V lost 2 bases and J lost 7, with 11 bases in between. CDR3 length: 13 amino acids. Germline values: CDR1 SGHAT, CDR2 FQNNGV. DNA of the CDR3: TGTGCCAGCAGCTTACAGCAAGAGGGGACCCAGTACTTC. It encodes CASSLQQEGTQYF.

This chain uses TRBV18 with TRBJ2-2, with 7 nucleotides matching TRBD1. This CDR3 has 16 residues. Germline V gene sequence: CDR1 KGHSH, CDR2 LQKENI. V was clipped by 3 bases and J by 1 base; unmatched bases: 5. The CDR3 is CASSPSTGRNTGELFF. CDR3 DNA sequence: TGTGCCAGCTCACCGTCGACAGGGAGGAACACCGGGGAGCTGTTTTTT.

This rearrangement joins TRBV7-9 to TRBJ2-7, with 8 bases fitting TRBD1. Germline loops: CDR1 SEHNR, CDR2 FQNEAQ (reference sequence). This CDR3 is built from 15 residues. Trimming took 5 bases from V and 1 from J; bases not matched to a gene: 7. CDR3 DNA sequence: TGTGCCAGCAGCGCCGTCACAGGGGGGTCCTACGAGCAGTACTTC. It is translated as CASSAVTGGSYEQYF.

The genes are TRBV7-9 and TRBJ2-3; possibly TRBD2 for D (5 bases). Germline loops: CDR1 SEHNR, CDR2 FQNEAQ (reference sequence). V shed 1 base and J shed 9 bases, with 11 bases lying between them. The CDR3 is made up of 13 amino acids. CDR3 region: CASSLVGSGTQYF. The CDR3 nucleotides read TGTGCCAGCAGCTTAGTCGGATCGGGGACGCAGTATTTT.

CDR3 sequence reads: CASSGAGTMYNEQFF. The CDR3 bases are TGTGCCAGCAGCGGAGCGGGAACAATGTACAATGAGCAGTTCTTC. The rearrangement joins TRBV9 to TRBJ2-1; TRBD2 agrees at 7 bases. The CDR3 runs 15 residues. V lost 3 bases to trimming and J lost 4 bases; unmatched junction nucleotides: 7. Germline V gene sequence: CDR1 SGDLS, CDR2 YYNGEE.

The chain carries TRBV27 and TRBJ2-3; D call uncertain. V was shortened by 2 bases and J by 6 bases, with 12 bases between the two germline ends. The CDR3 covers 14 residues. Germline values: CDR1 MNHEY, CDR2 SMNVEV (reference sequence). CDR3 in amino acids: CASSLKPRRDTQYF. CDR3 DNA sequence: TGTGCCAGCAGTTTAAAGCCCCGCCGGGATACGCAGTATTTT.

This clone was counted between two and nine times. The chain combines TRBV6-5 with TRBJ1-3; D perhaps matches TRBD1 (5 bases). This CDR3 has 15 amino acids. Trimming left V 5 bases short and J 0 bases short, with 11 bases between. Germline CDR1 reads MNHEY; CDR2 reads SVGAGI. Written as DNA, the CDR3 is TGTGCCAGCAGTAGGGACTCATTCTCTGGAAACACCATATATTTT. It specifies CASSRDSFSGNTIYF.

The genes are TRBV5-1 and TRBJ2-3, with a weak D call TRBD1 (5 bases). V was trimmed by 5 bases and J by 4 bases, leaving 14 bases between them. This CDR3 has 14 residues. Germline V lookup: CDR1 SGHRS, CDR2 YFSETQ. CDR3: CASSNRSYADTQYF. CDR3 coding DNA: TGCGCCAGCAGTAACAGGAGTTACGCAGATACGCAGTATTTT.

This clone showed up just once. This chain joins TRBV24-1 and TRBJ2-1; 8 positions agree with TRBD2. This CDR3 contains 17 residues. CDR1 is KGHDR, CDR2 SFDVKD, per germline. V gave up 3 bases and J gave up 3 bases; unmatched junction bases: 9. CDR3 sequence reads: CATSDPNIAGLYNEQFF. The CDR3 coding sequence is TGTGCCACCAGTGATCCCAATATAGCGGGACTCTACAATGAGCAGTTCTTC.

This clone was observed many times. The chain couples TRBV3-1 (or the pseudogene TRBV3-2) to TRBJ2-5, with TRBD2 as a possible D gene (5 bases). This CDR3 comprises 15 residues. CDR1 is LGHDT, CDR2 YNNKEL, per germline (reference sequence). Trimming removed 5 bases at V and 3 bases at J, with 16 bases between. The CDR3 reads CASSSRPGREETQYF. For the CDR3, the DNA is TGTGCCAGCAGCTCCCGACCCGGGCGGGAAGAGACCCAGTACTTC.

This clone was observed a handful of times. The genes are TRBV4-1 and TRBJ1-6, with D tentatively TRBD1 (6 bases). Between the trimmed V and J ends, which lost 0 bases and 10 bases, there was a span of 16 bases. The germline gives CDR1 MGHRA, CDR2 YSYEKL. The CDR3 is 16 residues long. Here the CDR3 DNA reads TGCGCCAGCAGCCAAGAGTCCTCGGGGGGGCGATCACCCCTCCACTTT. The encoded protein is CASSQESSGGRSPLHF.

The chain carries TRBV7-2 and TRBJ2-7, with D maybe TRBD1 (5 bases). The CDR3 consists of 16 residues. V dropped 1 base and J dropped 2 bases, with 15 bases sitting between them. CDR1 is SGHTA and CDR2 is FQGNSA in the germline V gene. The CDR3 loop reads CASSLEGLWIPYEQYF. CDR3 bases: TGTGCCAGCAGCTTAGAGGGGTTGTGGATTCCCTACGAGCAGTACTTC. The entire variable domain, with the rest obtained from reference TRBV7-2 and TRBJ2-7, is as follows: GAGVSQSPSNKVTEKGKDVELRCDPISGHTALYWYRQSLGQGLEFLIYFQGNSAPDKSGLPSDRFSAERTGGSVSTLTIQRTQQEDSAVYLCASSLEGLWIPYEQYFGPGTRLTVT.